A selection of T cell receptor beta chains follows, all from one sample in a study of OX40 agonist ivuxolimab in advanced cancers. Profiling relied on immunoSEQ multiplex PCR, and the TCRdb table lists in-frame clones only, not all of them. The data contain over 15,000 clones, 73% of them singletons. Sequenced here: CD4+ or CD8+ T cells sorted from blood, sampled in a trial of the OX40 agonist ivuxolimab. These receptors were collected from an adult with an advanced solid tumor such as melanoma, head and neck, liver or kidney cancer. Both conserved end residues are part of each CDR3. D genes are given only for firm matches. Clone size, where shown, is once, few, many, or a class for clones that have expanded.

d_gene: -; j_gene: TRBJ1-2; v_gene: TRBV6-5; abundance: -; CDR3aa: CASSDGGGRGYTF; CDR3nt: TGTGCCAGCAGTGACGGCGGGGGGCGTGGCTACACCTTC
d_gene: TRBD2; j_gene: TRBJ2-2; v_gene: TRBV27; abundance: -; CDR3aa: CASSYGGVRDTGELFF; CDR3nt: TGTGCCAGCAGTTACGGGGGGGTACGTGACACCGGGGAGCTGTTTTTT
d_gene: -; j_gene: TRBJ2-1; v_gene: TRBV4-3; abundance: -; CDR3aa: CASSQDLTGEQFF; CDR3nt: TGCGCCAGCAGCCAAGATCTCACGGGCGAGCAGTTCTTC
d_gene: -; j_gene: TRBJ2-1; v_gene: TRBV5-1; abundance: -; CDR3aa: CASSLGDGYNEQFF; CDR3nt: TGCGCCAGCAGCTTGGGGGACGGGTACAATGAGCAGTTCTTC
d_gene: -; j_gene: TRBJ2-1; v_gene: TRBV11-2; abundance: once; CDR3aa: CASSLVGGNEQFF; CDR3nt: TGTGCCAGCAGCTTAGTAGGGGGGAATGAGCAGTTCTTC
d_gene: -; j_gene: TRBJ2-7; v_gene: TRBV5-6; abundance: -; CDR3aa: CASSLAREGGEQYF; CDR3nt: TGTGCCAGCAGCTTGGCCAGGGAGGGGGGGGAGCAGTACTTC
d_gene: TRBD1; j_gene: TRBJ2-7; v_gene: TRBV27; abundance: -; CDR3aa: CASSADRVPYEQYF; CDR3nt: TGTGCCAGCAGTGCGGACAGGGTCCCCTACGAGCAGTACTTC
d_gene: -; j_gene: TRBJ1-2; v_gene: TRBV28; abundance: many; CDR3aa: CASSMTGYYGYTF; CDR3nt: TGTGCCAGCAGCATGACAGGCTACTATGGCTACACCTTC
d_gene: TRBD2; j_gene: TRBJ2-1; v_gene: TRBV4-1; abundance: -; CDR3aa: CASSQVAGGGDEQFF; CDR3nt: TGCGCCAGCAGCCAAGTGGCGGGGGGAGGCGATGAGCAGTTCTTC
d_gene: -; j_gene: TRBJ1-1; v_gene: TRBV6-5; abundance: -; CDR3aa: CASSYSYTNTEAFF; CDR3nt: TGTGCCAGCAGTTACTCCTACACGAACACTGAAGCTTTCTTT